Following are 29 T cell receptor beta chains from one sample sequenced in a study of blood T cell repertoires in COVID-19. Measured with immunoSEQ multiplex PCR; TCRdb has only the in-frame clones, and not every one. The sample gives some 130,000 clones, roughly 85% of which show up once; approximately 3.6% is in the top ten. The source material was peripheral blood. Receptors originate from a man between 60 and 75 years old with acute or convalescent COVID-19.

This clone was observed once. This chain joins TRBV24-1 and TRBJ1-2; 7 bases are shared with TRBD1. This CDR3 is 15 amino acids long. Germline V gene sequence: CDR1 KGHDR, CDR2 SFDVKD. Trimming cost V 3 bases and J 8 bases; bases outside gene matches: 11. CDR3 DNA sequence: TGTGCCACCAGTGATCATTCGACAGGGTCGGGAGGCTACACCTTC. Residues: CATSDHSTGSGGYTF.

The CDR3 region is CASSGGALAKNIQYF. The CDR3, as DNA: TGTGCCAGCAGTGGCGGGGCCCTAGCCAAAAACATTCAGTACTTC. This sequence joins TRBV2 and TRBJ2-4, with D possibly TRBD2 on 6 matching bases. The CDR3 totals 15 residues. Trimming stripped 4 bases from V and 0 bases from J, with 10 bases between. The germline V gene encodes CDR1 SNHLY and CDR2 FYNNEI.

This chain uses TRBV9 with TRBJ1-6; D is unclear. In germline, CDR1 is SGDLS, CDR2 YYNGEE. The CDR3 has 16 amino acids. V was cut by 2 bases and J by 0 bases, with 9 bases left in between. CDR3 region: CASSVSTSSYNSPLHF. CDR3 coding DNA: TGTGCCAGCAGCGTTTCCACAAGCTCCTATAATTCACCCCTCCACTTT.

This sequence joins TRBV24-1 and TRBJ2-1; 9 positions agree with TRBD2. The germline V gene encodes CDR1 KGHDR and CDR2 SFDVKD. This CDR3 is built from 16 residues. The junction had 9 bases not matched to a gene; V was cut back by 3 bases and J by 7 bases. The CDR3 nucleotides read TGTGCCACCAGTGATATAGCGGGAGTTTCGTGGAATGAGCAGTTCTTC. Its protein is CATSDIAGVSWNEQFF.

The chain couples TRBV9 to TRBJ1-2; D is ambiguous. This CDR3 has 13 amino acids. The germline V and J ends were trimmed by 0 bases and 4 bases, with 7 bases remaining between them. Germline values: CDR1 SGDLS, CDR2 YYNGEE. The CDR3 loop reads CASSVAQSYGYTF. CDR3 DNA: TGTGCCAGCAGCGTAGCACAGTCCTATGGCTACACCTTC.

V gene TRBV6-2 or TRBV6-3 combines with J gene TRBJ1-5, with D perhaps TRBD1 (6 bases). Germline loops: CDR1 MNHEY, CDR2 SVGEGT. The CDR3 runs to 13 residues. The V end was cut by 5 bases, the J end by 3 bases, with 8 bases between. The CDR3 spells CASSRGSNQPQHF. In nucleotides, the CDR3 is TGTGCCAGCAGTAGGGGGTCCAATCAGCCCCAGCATTTT.

The gene calls are TRBV6-1 and TRBJ2-2; D ambiguous. With 4 bases removed from V and 0 bases from J, the gap between germline ends came to 12 bases. Germline V gene sequence: CDR1 MNHNS, CDR2 SASEGT. The CDR3 runs to 16 residues. DNA for the CDR3: TGTGCCAGCAGTGGTCTGGGCGTCGCGAACACCGGGGAGCTGTTTTTT. This codes for CASSGLGVANTGELFF.

This chain connects TRBV13 to TRBJ1-6; tentatively, D is TRBD1 (5 bases). Trimming took 5 bases from V and 10 from J, leaving 15 bases between them. The CDR3 spans 14 residues. Germline-derived CDR1 and CDR2 are PRHDT and FYEKMQ (reference sequence). CDR3: CASSPPAGNSPLHF. In DNA, the CDR3 is TGTGCCAGCAGCCCGCCCGCAGGGAACTCACCCCTCCACTTT.

The table lists this clone with a few counts. The CDR3 sequence: CASSSTGRGANYGYTF. DNA for the CDR3: TGTGCCAGCAGTTCTACAGGGAGGGGAGCTAACTATGGCTACACCTTC. The chain carries TRBV28 and TRBJ1-2, with D possibly TRBD1 on 6 matching bases. Trimming shortened V by 4 bases and J by 0 bases, and 15 bases separated the two germline ends. The CDR3 runs to 16 residues. Germline values: CDR1 MDHEN, CDR2 SYDVKM.

This clone was recorded only once. The V gene is TRBV4-3, the J gene TRBJ1-2; 9 bases agree with TRBD1. Trimming at V came to 4 bases and at J to 3 bases, leaving 6 bases not matched to a gene. The CDR3 has 15 residues. CDR1 and CDR2 (germline): LGHNA, YSLEER. The DNA of the CDR3 is TGCGCCAGCAGCCCCGGACAGGGGAGGCACTATGGCTACACCTTC. Its translation: CASSPGQGRHYGYTF.

The chain couples TRBV7-2 to TRBJ2-5; 8 bases are shared with TRBD1. The CDR3 contains 13 residues. The trim removed 3 bases at V and 4 bases at J, leaving 1 base unmatched. The V gene's germline CDR1 is SGHTA and CDR2 FQGNSA. CDR3 DNA: TGTGCCAGCAGCTTTGGGACAGGAGAGACCCAGTACTTC. As protein: CASSFGTGETQYF.

The chain links TRBV27 to TRBJ1-1, with a tentative D call TRBD1 (5 bases). V lost 2 bases to trimming and J lost 2 bases, with 9 bases between them. The CDR3 is made up of 14 amino acids. Germline V gene lookup returns CDR1 MNHEY and CDR2 SMNVEV (reference sequence). For the CDR3, the DNA is TGTGCCAGCAGTTTAGTCAGGGCAAACACTGAAGCTTTCTTT. Protein sequence: CASSLVRANTEAFF.

The rearrangement uses TRBV19 and TRBJ1-4, with D perhaps TRBD1 (5 bases). The CDR3 runs to 14 residues. The germline V gene has CDR1 LNHDA and CDR2 SQIVND (reference sequence). V was clipped by 3 bases and J by 3 bases, with 8 bases between them. The CDR3 loop reads CASSIGAANEKLFF. DNA for the CDR3: TGTGCCAGTAGTATTGGGGCCGCTAATGAAAAACTGTTTTTT.

This clone was seen once. The gene calls are TRBV30 and TRBJ2-5; the match to TRBD2 covers 8 bases. Unmatched junction bases numbered 12, after V lost 1 base and J lost 5 bases. Germline V gene lookup returns CDR1 GTSNPN and CDR2 SVGIG (reference sequence). The CDR3 length is 16 residues. CDR3 sequence: CAWSGPGGRGLETQYF. DNA for the CDR3: TGTGCCTGGAGTGGACCGGGGGGGCGGGGCTTGGAGACCCAGTACTTC.

The chain combines TRBV19 with TRBJ2-6, with D perhaps matching TRBD1 (6 bases). Germline CDR1 reads LNHDA; CDR2 reads SQIVND (reference sequence). The CDR3 length is 15 residues. The ends were cut back, 7 bases at V and 4 bases at J, with 14 bases in the middle. The CDR3 is CASNPPGAGANVLTF. The CDR3, as DNA: TGTGCCAGTAACCCGCCAGGGGCAGGGGCCAACGTCCTGACTTTC.

The V and J genes are TRBV28 and TRBJ1-4; the D gene is possibly TRBD1 (5 bases). The CDR3 is 15 residues long. Germline assignment: CDR1 MDHEN and CDR2 SYDVKM. Trimming left V 6 bases short and J 7 bases short, with 18 bases between. In nucleotides, the CDR3 is TGTGCCAGCAGCCGACGGGGAGCGGGGGGTGAAAAACTGTTTTTT. Its translation is CASSRRGAGGEKLFF. Based on the CDR3 plus reference TRBV28 and TRBJ1-4, the full variable domain is DVKVTQSSRYLVKRTGEKVFLECVQDMDHENMFWYRQDPGLGLRLIYFSYDVKMKEKGDIPEGYSVSREKKERFSLILESASTNQTSMYLCASSRRGAGGEKLFFGSGTQLSVL.

The chain's CDR3 is CASSQEDRGTGYTF. The DNA of the CDR3 is TGCGCCAGCAGCCAAGAGGACAGGGGGACAGGCTACACCTTC. V is TRBV4-1 and J is TRBJ1-2; 10 bases map to TRBD1. V lost 0 bases and J lost 8; bases outside the gene matches: 3. The CDR3 length is 14 residues. Germline lookup yields CDR1 MGHRA and CDR2 YSYEKL.

The chain recombines TRBV5-1 with TRBJ2-5; maybe TRBD1 (6 bases). Trimming left V 1 base short and J 5 bases short, with 12 bases between. CDR1 is SGHRS and CDR2 is YFSETQ in the germline V gene. This CDR3 comprises 14 residues. CDR3 sequence: CASSLTGLQETQYF. For the CDR3, the DNA is TGCGCCAGCAGCTTGACAGGGTTACAGGAGACCCAGTACTTC.

The chain links TRBV6-5 to TRBJ2-1; the match to TRBD1 covers 7 bases. CDR3 length: 14 amino acids. With 5 bases clipped from V and 9 bases from J, the junction kept 10 bases outside the gene matches. CDR1 and CDR2 from the germline V gene are MNHEY and SVGAGI. The CDR3 DNA follows: TGTGCCAGCAGTACCCTAGGCAGGGGGATTGAGCAGTTCTTC. It codes for CASSTLGRGIEQFF.

The chain has TRBV11-2 and TRBJ2-1; 11 bases are shared with TRBD2. Germline assignment: CDR1 SGHAT and CDR2 FQNNGV. The CDR3 length is 16 residues. The V gene end was trimmed by 2 bases and the J gene end by 10 bases; junction bases not matched to a gene: 10. The CDR3 DNA follows: TGTGCCAGCAGCTTAAGAGTAACTAGCGGGAGAGAGGAGCAGTTCTTC. This gives the protein CASSLRVTSGREEQFF. Filled out from reference TRBV11-2 and TRBJ2-1, the complete variable domain reads EAGVAQSPRYKIIEKRQSVAFWCNPISGHATLYWYQQILGQGPKLLIQFQNNGVVDDSQLPKDRFSAERLKGVDSTLKIQPAKLEDSAVYLCASSLRVTSGREEQFFGPGTRLTVL.

The V call is TRBV20-1, the J call TRBJ2-2; tentatively, D is TRBD2 (5 bases). Germline lookup yields CDR1 DFQATT and CDR2 SNEGSKA (reference sequence). Trimming removed 3 bases from V and 4 bases from J, with 12 bases in between. This CDR3 region has 14 residues. CDR3 region: CSASADGVTGELFF. The DNA of the CDR3 is TGCAGTGCTAGTGCAGACGGGGTCACCGGGGAGCTGTTTTTT.

The V call is TRBV5-6, the J call TRBJ2-7; no firm D call. CDR3 length: 13 amino acids. Trimming shortened V by 0 bases and J by 6 bases, and 10 bases separated the two germline ends. CDR1 and CDR2 from the germline V gene are SGHDT and YYEEEE. CDR3 in amino acids: CASSLAQYAEQYF. The CDR3 bases are TGTGCCAGCAGCTTGGCACAGTATGCCGAGCAGTACTTC.

This rearrangement joins TRBV28 to TRBJ2-7, with 12 bases identical to TRBD2. J lost 5 bases, V lost 5 bases, and 4 bases had no gene match. The CDR3 runs to 14 residues. Germline CDR1 MDHEN, CDR2 SYDVKM. The CDR3 loop is CASSPTSGRDEQYF. CDR3 nucleotides: TGTGCCAGCAGTCCGACTAGCGGGAGAGACGAGCAGTACTTC. The whole variable domain, filled in from reference TRBV28 and TRBJ2-7, reads DVKVTQSSRYLVKRTGEKVFLECVQDMDHENMFWYRQDPGLGLRLIYFSYDVKMKEKGDIPEGYSVSREKKERFSLILESASTNQTSMYLCASSPTSGRDEQYFGPGTRLTVT.

This chain connects TRBV20-1 to TRBJ2-7; D perhaps matches TRBD1 (6 bases). Trimming pared 5 bases from V and 3 bases from J, leaving 8 bases between. The CDR3 is 11 residues long. From germline, CDR1 is DFQATT and CDR2 SNEGSKA (reference sequence). The CDR3 sequence: CSASRGYEQYF. The CDR3 bases are TGCAGTGCTTCCAGGGGCTACGAGCAGTACTTC.

This clone has just one count. Written as DNA, the CDR3 is TGTGCCAGCAGCACTGGACTAGAAACGCAGTATTTT. Protein product: CASSTGLETQYF. J is TRBJ2-3 and V is TRBV12-3 or TRBV12-4; 7 bases are a match to TRBD2. Losses at the gene ends were 6 bases for V and 9 bases for J; bases not matched to a gene: 6. The CDR3 is made up of 12 amino acids.

The chain joins TRBV5-4 to TRBJ2-3; D is ambiguous. Trimming left V 0 bases short and J 1 base short, with 9 bases between. This CDR3 is built from 15 residues. Germline CDR1 and CDR2: SGHNT and YYREEE (reference sequence). Written as DNA, the CDR3 is TGTGCCAGCAGCTTGGAGGTCACAGGCACAGATACGCAGTATTTT. This codes for CASSLEVTGTDTQYF.

The chain is built from TRBV24-1 and TRBJ1-1; weak D call: TRBD1 (5 bases). In germline, CDR1 is KGHDR, CDR2 SFDVKD. With 8 bases removed from V and 6 bases from J, the gap between germline ends came to 9 bases. The CDR3 length is 11 residues. This CDR3 is CATTQGPEAFF. CDR3 bases: TGTGCCACCACTCAGGGCCCTGAAGCTTTCTTT.

The chain is built from TRBV5-1 and TRBJ1-1; no clear D gene. V was pared by 0 bases and J by 4 bases, with 10 bases between. Germline CDR1 SGHRS, CDR2 YFSETQ. This CDR3 region has 14 residues. The CDR3 is CASSLGRGPTEAFF. CDR3 sequence (DNA): TGCGCCAGCAGCTTGGGGCGAGGGCCCACTGAAGCTTTCTTT.

V usage is TRBV5-1 and J usage is TRBJ2-3; TRBD2 aligns across 9 bases. The CDR3 has 16 amino acids. Germline trimming cut 0 bases from V and 3 bases from J; bases unmatched to any gene: 5. Germline CDR1 reads SGHRS; CDR2 reads YFSETQ. CDR3 protein: CASSLGALAGTDTQYF. The DNA for the CDR3 is TGCGCCAGCAGCTTGGGGGCCCTAGCGGGGACAGATACGCAGTATTTT.